These 30 T cell receptor beta chains were all obtained from the same sample, sequenced in a study of CD8 T cells in ankylosing spondylitis. MiXCR, run by TCRdb on the 5' RACE reads, gives a single entry per CDR3 protein. The sample has 100,000 or so distinct CDR3 sequences, around 8.3% seen once; the top ten hold around 30%. These TCRs are of unknown antigen specificity. Study-wide results and caveats: A TCR beta motif made of 7 to 9 highly homologous variants seemed typical of ankylosing spondylitis blood.

Sequencing was done on a sample of blood, either unsorted or a sorted T cell fraction (not recorded which). The receptors derive from a male donor with ankylosing spondylitis.

There are a few counts of this clonotype. This sequence joins TRBV12-3 or TRBV12-4 and TRBJ2-1, with 10 bases matching TRBD2. The J segment lost 3 bases and the V segment lost 3 bases, leaving 5 bases of the junction unmatched. The CDR3 spans 16 residues. The CDR3 region is CASSFPSGSFYNEQFF. In nucleotides, the CDR3 is TGTGCCAGCAGTTTCCCTAGCGGGAGTTTCTACAATGAGCAGTTCTTC.

This clonotype was seen a handful of times. The chain joins TRBV20-1 to TRBJ2-7; TRBD1 or TRBD2 may be the D gene (7 bases each). The CDR3 is made up of 13 amino acids. Germline V lookup: CDR1 DFQATT, CDR2 SNEGSKA (reference sequence). V gave up 8 bases and J gave up 5 bases, with 19 bases separating them. CDR3 amino acids: CSPRGGGIDEQYF. For the CDR3, the DNA is TGCAGTCCCAGGGGAGGGGGCATCGACGAGCAGTACTTC.

Ten or more counts support this clonotype. The chain is built from TRBV12-3 or TRBV12-4 and TRBJ2-3, with D possibly being TRBD1 (6 bases). The CDR3 is made up of 14 amino acids. The V and J ends lost 2 bases and 4 bases respectively, with 10 bases between them. CDR3 loop: CASSLRGQPDTQYF. CDR3 nucleotide sequence: TGTGCCAGCAGTTTAAGAGGACAGCCAGATACGCAGTATTTT.

This clonotype was counted between two and nine times. CDR3 bases: TGTGCCAGCAGCGCTCTGGAAGGGGAGACCCAGTACTTC. Encoded protein: CASSALEGETQYF. The chain uses TRBV7-7 and TRBJ2-5, with unresolved D. Trimming stripped 5 bases from V and 5 bases from J, with 12 bases between. The germline gives CDR1 SSHAT, CDR2 FNYEAQ (reference sequence). There are 13 residues in the CDR3.

This clonotype was recorded a few times. V gene TRBV20-1 combines with J gene TRBJ2-1; D is ambiguous. The V end lost 0 bases, the J end lost 6 bases, and 12 bases lay between the germline ends. Per germline, CDR1 DFQATT and CDR2 SNEGSKA (reference sequence). CDR3 length: 14 amino acids. The CDR3 nucleotides are TGCAGTGCTAGAGATAGGGAACTCAGCAATGAGCAGTTCTTC. Translated, it gives CSARDRELSNEQFF.

This clonotype was seen a handful of times. CDR3 DNA sequence: TGTGCCAGCAGCTTTTGGTCCGGGGAGCTGTTTTTT. Its translation is CASSFWSGELFF. V usage is TRBV11-2 and J usage is TRBJ2-2; no definite D call. Germline V CDR1 and CDR2: SGHAT, FQNNGV. The CDR3 has 12 residues. Trimming left V 3 bases short and J 6 bases short, with 5 bases between.

This clonotype was observed a handful of times. The chain couples TRBV7-9 to TRBJ2-7, with 11 positions matching TRBD2. The CDR3 is 14 residues long. J gave up 6 bases and V 4 bases, and 5 bases lay outside the gene matches. Germline V CDR1 and CDR2: SEHNR, FQNEAQ (reference sequence). The CDR3 DNA is TGTGCCAGCAGCTCCGGGACTAGCGGTGGCGAGCAGTACTTC. Translated, it gives CASSSGTSGGEQYF.

This chain links TRBV13 with TRBJ2-4; D remains ambiguous. This CDR3 region has 13 residues. Germline CDR1 is PRHDT and CDR2 is FYEKMQ (reference sequence). Trimming left V 5 bases short and J 1 base short, with 6 bases between. The CDR3 DNA reads TGTGCCAGCAGCAAGGTTGCCAAAAACATTCAGTACTTC. This translates into CASSKVAKNIQYF.

This clonotype was recorded many times. V is TRBV7-9 and J is TRBJ2-5; D is unclear. V gave up 5 bases and J gave up 8 bases, with 15 bases separating them. The CDR3 sequence is 13 residues long. CDR1 is SEHNR and CDR2 is FQNEAQ in the germline V gene (reference sequence). In nucleotides, the CDR3 is TGTGCCAGCAGCCGATCAGACGGGCTCACCCAGTACTTC. This translates into CASSRSDGLTQYF.

This chain joins TRBV7-8 and TRBJ2-7, with unresolved D. Per germline, CDR1 SGHVS and CDR2 FQNEAQ. Trimming took off 1 base at V and 0 bases at J, with 7 bases between the two ends. The CDR3 consists of 14 residues. The CDR3 nucleotides read TGTGCCAGCAGCTTAGGGGCACGCTCCTACGAGCAGTACGTC. Translating it yields CASSLGARSYEQYV.

This clonotype was counted between two and nine times. The chain recombines TRBV18 with TRBJ2-3; TRBD2 matches 7 bases. CDR3 length equals 20 residues. V lost 6 bases to trimming and J lost 2 bases; unmatched junction nucleotides: 23. The germline V gene has CDR1 KGHSH and CDR2 LQKENI. CDR3 residues: CASSPDRRQRDRGSTDTQYF. DNA of the CDR3: TGTGCCAGCTCCCCGGACCGCCGTCAGCGGGACCGGGGCTCCACAGATACGCAGTATTTT.

This clonotype appeared many times. V gene TRBV29-1 combines with J gene TRBJ2-7; possibly TRBD1 or TRBD2 for D (5 bases each). The germline V and J ends were trimmed by 6 bases and 3 bases, with 18 bases remaining between them. Germline CDR1 is SQVTM and CDR2 is ANQGSEA. The CDR3 is made up of 14 amino acids. The CDR3: CSVVDGTVYYEQYF. The CDR3 nucleotides are TGCAGCGTCGTTGATGGGACGGTTTACTACGAGCAGTACTTC.

V gene TRBV18 combines with J gene TRBJ2-1; D is unclear. The CDR3 extends over 12 amino acids. The V gene's germline CDR1 is KGHSH and CDR2 LQKENI. V lost 7 bases and J lost 6, with 10 bases in between. CDR3 amino acids: CASLLPSNEQFF. The CDR3 nucleotides read TGTGCCAGCTTACTCCCTTCCAATGAGCAGTTCTTC.

In this sample, this clonotype turned up many times. The J gene is TRBJ2-1, the V gene TRBV18; tentative D call: TRBD2 (6 bases). The length of the CDR3 is 13 residues. Trimming cost V 5 bases and J 4 bases, with 9 bases left between them. Germline assignment: CDR1 KGHSH and CDR2 LQKENI. The CDR3 region is CASSVAGYNEQFF. The CDR3 nucleotides are TGTGCCAGCTCAGTCGCGGGGTACAATGAGCAGTTCTTC.

The V gene is TRBV27, the J gene TRBJ2-7; 12 bases align to TRBD2. The CDR3 spans 16 residues. The V gene's germline CDR1 is MNHEY and CDR2 SMNVEV (reference sequence). V lost 4 bases, J lost 2 bases, and 6 bases stayed unmatched. The CDR3 is CASSSRTSGMTYEQYF. In DNA form, the CDR3 reads TGTGCCAGCAGTTCCAGGACTAGCGGGATGACCTACGAGCAGTACTTC.

The chain uses TRBV30 and TRBJ2-1, with D perhaps given as TRBD1 or TRBD2 (5 bases each). Germline CDR1 reads GTSNPN; CDR2 reads SVGIG (reference sequence). Trimming stripped 2 bases from V and 16 bases from J, with 21 bases between. The CDR3 consists of 13 residues. The CDR3 region has the DNA TGTGCCTGGAGTCTAATCTCCGGGACCGCTGATTTCTTC. Its translation is CAWSLISGTADFF.

CDR3 residues: CASSIVAGTYNEQFF. The CDR3 DNA reads TGTGCCAGTAGTATCGTAGCGGGGACCTACAATGAGCAGTTCTTC. This chain connects TRBV19 to TRBJ2-1, with 8 bases fitting TRBD2. With 3 bases clipped from V and 2 bases from J, the junction kept 3 bases outside the gene matches. The CDR3 is made up of 15 amino acids. Germline V gene data show CDR1 as LNHDA and CDR2 as SQIVND (reference sequence).

The rearrangement uses TRBV20-1 and TRBJ2-1; possibly TRBD1 or TRBD2 for D (5 bases each). This CDR3 spans 10 amino acids. Germline V lookup: CDR1 DFQATT, CDR2 SNEGSKA (reference sequence). V gave up 3 bases and J gave up 9 bases, with 6 bases separating them. In DNA, the CDR3 is TGCAGTGCTAGCGGGACTGAGCAGTTCTTC. Translated: CSASGTEQFF.

This clonotype was observed a handful of times. This chain links TRBV3-1 with TRBJ2-3, with 7 bases fitting TRBD1. Germline V gives CDR1 LGHDT, CDR2 YNNKEL (reference sequence). V was pared by 0 bases and J by 6 bases, with 6 bases of the junction left unmatched. CDR3 length: 15 residues. This CDR3 reads CASSQETYRGDTQYF. Written as DNA, the CDR3 is TGTGCCAGCAGCCAAGAAACTTACAGGGGTGATACGCAGTATTTT.

This clonotype was counted only a few times. The V gene is TRBV12-3 or TRBV12-4, the J gene TRBJ1-4; a weak D match, TRBD1 (5 bases). The V gene lost 3 bases and the J gene lost 4 bases, with 9 bases spanning the gap. This CDR3 has 14 residues. The CDR3 DNA reads TGTGCCAGCAGTTTGGGGGGTAGTAATGAAAAACTGTTTTTT. This gives the protein CASSLGGSNEKLFF.

V and J are TRBV4-1 and TRBJ2-3; D unresolved. V was trimmed by 4 bases and J by 0 bases, leaving 11 bases between them. Per germline, CDR1 MGHRA and CDR2 YSYEKL. The CDR3 is 15 residues long. CDR3 bases: TGCGCCAGCAGCCCAAACGGGCTCAGCACAGATACGCAGTATTTT. Amino acids: CASSPNGLSTDTQYF.

In its sample, this clonotype was seen many times. The gene calls are TRBV9 and TRBJ2-1; possibly TRBD2 for D (6 bases). The CDR3 extends over 18 amino acids. V dropped 0 bases and J dropped 8 bases, with 24 bases sitting between them. Germline loops: CDR1 SGDLS, CDR2 YYNGEE. The CDR3 loop is CASSVASLGGTASHEQFF. DNA of the CDR3: TGTGCCAGCAGCGTAGCATCACTAGGAGGGACGGCTTCCCATGAGCAGTTCTTC.

This clonotype was seen many times. This chain uses TRBV27 with TRBJ2-7; D unresolved. The germline V and J ends were trimmed by 4 bases and 0 bases, with 7 bases remaining between them. The CDR3 runs to 13 residues. Germline V gene lookup returns CDR1 MNHEY and CDR2 SMNVEV (reference sequence). CDR3 DNA: TGTGCCAGCAGTTCAACTGGCTCCTACGAGCAGTACTTC. Translated, it gives CASSSTGSYEQYF.

The sample holds many counts of this clonotype. The V gene is TRBV5-1, the J gene TRBJ1-1, with D possibly being TRBD1 (5 bases). This CDR3 has 14 amino acids. Per germline, CDR1 SGHRS and CDR2 YFSETQ. The germline V and J ends were trimmed by 1 base and 3 bases, with 10 bases remaining between them. CDR3 DNA: TGCGCCAGCAGCTTGCAGGGACGGTACACTGAAGCTTTCTTT. Translated, it gives CASSLQGRYTEAFF.

The table lists this clonotype with a few counts. The CDR3 region is CATSDPRASWDEQFF. CDR3 DNA sequence: TGTGCCACCAGTGATCCCCGTGCTAGCTGGGATGAGCAGTTCTTC. The chain links TRBV24-1 to TRBJ2-1, with TRBD2 as a possible D gene (5 bases). This CDR3 comprises 15 residues. V lost 3 bases, J lost 8 bases, and 16 bases lay in between. The germline V gene encodes CDR1 KGHDR and CDR2 SFDVKD.

This clonotype was seen ten or more times. This rearrangement joins TRBV25-1 to TRBJ2-3; 8 bases are shared with TRBD2. This CDR3 comprises 16 residues. Germline CDR1 is MGHDK and CDR2 is SYGVNS. V shed 4 bases and J 2 bases; nucleotides not matched to a gene: 8. CDR3 sequence reads: CASSAKSGGITDTQYF. The CDR3 coding sequence is TGTGCCAGCAGTGCCAAAAGCGGGGGAATCACAGATACGCAGTATTTT.

The chain joins TRBV5-1 to TRBJ2-6, with TRBD1 matching over 9 bases. Germline V gene data show CDR1 as SGHRS and CDR2 as YFSETQ. V trimming: 4 bases; J trimming: 0 bases; junction bases outside the gene matches: 11. CDR3 size: 19 residues. CDR3 in DNA: TGCGCCAGCAGCCCCAGTTCCGGGACAGGGCTCTCTGGGGCCAACGTCCTGACTTTC. Translating gives CASSPSSGTGLSGANVLTF.

The rearrangement joins TRBV27 to TRBJ2-7, with a tentative D call TRBD2 (5 bases). The length of the CDR3 is 15 residues. Germline CDR1 MNHEY, CDR2 SMNVEV (reference sequence). V lost 7 bases and J lost 2, with 18 bases in between. The CDR3 sequence is CASTNLLAPTYEQYF. CDR3 bases: TGTGCCAGCACAAATCTTCTAGCTCCGACCTACGAGCAGTACTTC.

The table lists this clonotype with many counts. The chain combines TRBV12-3 or TRBV12-4 with TRBJ2-1, with TRBD1 identical over 8 bases. Germline trimming cut 3 bases from V and 7 bases from J; bases unmatched to any gene: 14. This CDR3 region has 17 residues. The CDR3 sequence is CASSFPAPRTGRNEQFF. In nucleotides, the CDR3 is TGTGCCAGCAGTTTCCCCGCCCCGCGGACAGGGAGGAATGAGCAGTTCTTC.

At least ten counts were recorded for this clonotype. The chain employs TRBV14 and TRBJ2-3; no reliable D call. The germline CDR1 and CDR2 sequences are SGHDN and FVKESK. Trimming left V 1 base short and J 3 bases short, with 17 bases between. The CDR3 has 17 amino acids. The chain's CDR3 is CASSQGSGRPVTDTQYF. The CDR3 DNA reads TGTGCCAGCAGCCAAGGATCGGGCAGGCCCGTGACAGATACGCAGTATTTT.